This T cell receptor beta chain was found in a study of OX40 agonist ivuxolimab in advanced cancers. Study summary: Patients assigned to dose escalation were diagnosed with hepatocellular carcinoma, melanoma, renal cell or head and neck cancer.

The CDR3 consists of 16 residues. The germline V gene has CDR1 SGHTA and CDR2 FQGNSA. The V and J ends lost 5 bases and 2 bases respectively, with 15 bases between them. Sequenced by immunoSEQ multiplex PCR; TCRdb stores in-frame clones only, minus some. The data show approximately 99,000 clones, around 85% seen once. The receptor's source is an adult with an advanced solid tumor such as melanoma, head and neck, liver or kidney cancer. The chain combines TRBV7-2 with TRBJ1-4; D may be TRBD1 (5 bases). Sequenced material: CD4+ or CD8+ T cells sorted from blood, taken in a trial of the OX40 agonist ivuxolimab. DNA for the CDR3: TGTGCCAGCAGCCATGTACGGGGGGGTACTAATGAAAAACTGTTTTTT. Amino acid sequence: CASSHVRGGTNEKLFF.